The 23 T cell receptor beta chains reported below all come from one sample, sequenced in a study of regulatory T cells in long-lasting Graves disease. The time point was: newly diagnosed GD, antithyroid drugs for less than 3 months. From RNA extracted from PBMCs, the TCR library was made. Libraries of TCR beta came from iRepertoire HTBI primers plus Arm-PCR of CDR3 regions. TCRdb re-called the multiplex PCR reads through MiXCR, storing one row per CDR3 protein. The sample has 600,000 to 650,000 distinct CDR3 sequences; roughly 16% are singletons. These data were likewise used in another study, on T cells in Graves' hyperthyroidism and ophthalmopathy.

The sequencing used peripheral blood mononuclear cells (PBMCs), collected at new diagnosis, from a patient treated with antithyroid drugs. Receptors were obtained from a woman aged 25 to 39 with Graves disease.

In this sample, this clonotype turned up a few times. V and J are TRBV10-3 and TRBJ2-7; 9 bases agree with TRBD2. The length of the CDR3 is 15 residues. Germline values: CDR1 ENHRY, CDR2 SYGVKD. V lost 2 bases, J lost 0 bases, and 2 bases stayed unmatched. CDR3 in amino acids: CAISERSGSSYEQYF. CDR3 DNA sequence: TGTGCCATCAGTGAGCGTAGCGGGAGCTCCTACGAGCAGTACTTC.

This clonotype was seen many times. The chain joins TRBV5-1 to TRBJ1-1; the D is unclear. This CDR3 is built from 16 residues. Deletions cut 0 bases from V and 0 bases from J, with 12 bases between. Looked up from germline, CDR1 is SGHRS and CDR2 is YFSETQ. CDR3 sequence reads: CASSLASASLNTEAFF. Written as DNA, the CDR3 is TGCGCCAGCAGCTTGGCCTCAGCTAGCTTGAACACTGAAGCTTTCTTT.

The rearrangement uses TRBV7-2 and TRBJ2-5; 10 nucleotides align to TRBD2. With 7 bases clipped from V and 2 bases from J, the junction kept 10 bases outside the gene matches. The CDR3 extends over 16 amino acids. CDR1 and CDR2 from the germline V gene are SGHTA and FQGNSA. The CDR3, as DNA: TGTGCCAGCACCCGTAGCGGGAGGCTTTGGCAAGAGACCCAGTACTTC. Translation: CASTRSGRLWQETQYF.

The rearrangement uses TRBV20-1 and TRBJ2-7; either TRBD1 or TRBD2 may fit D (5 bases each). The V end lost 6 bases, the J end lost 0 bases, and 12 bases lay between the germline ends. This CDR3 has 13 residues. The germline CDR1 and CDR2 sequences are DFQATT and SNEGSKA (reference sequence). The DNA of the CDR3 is TGCAGTGCCGAGGGGCCCTACTCCTACGAGCAGTACTTC. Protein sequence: CSAEGPYSYEQYF.

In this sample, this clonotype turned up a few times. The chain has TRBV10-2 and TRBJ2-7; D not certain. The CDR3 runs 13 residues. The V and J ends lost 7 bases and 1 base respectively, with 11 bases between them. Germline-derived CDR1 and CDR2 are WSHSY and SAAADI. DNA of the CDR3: TGCGCCAGCAACGGATTGGGGTCCTACGAGCAGTACTTC. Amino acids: CASNGLGSYEQYF.

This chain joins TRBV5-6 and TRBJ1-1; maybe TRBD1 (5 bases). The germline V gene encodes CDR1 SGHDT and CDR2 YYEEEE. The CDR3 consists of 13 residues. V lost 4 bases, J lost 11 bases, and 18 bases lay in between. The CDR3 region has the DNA TGTGCCAGCAGCGTTGACAGCACACATGGGGCTTTCTTT. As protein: CASSVDSTHGAFF.

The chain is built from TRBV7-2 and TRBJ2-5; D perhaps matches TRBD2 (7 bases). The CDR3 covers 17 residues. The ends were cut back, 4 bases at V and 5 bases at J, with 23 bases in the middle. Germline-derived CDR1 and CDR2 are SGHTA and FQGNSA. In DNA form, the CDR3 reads TGTGCCAGCAGCTCCTCCGTTGTTAGGGGGGGCAGCGAGACCCAGTACTTC. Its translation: CASSSSVVRGGSETQYF.

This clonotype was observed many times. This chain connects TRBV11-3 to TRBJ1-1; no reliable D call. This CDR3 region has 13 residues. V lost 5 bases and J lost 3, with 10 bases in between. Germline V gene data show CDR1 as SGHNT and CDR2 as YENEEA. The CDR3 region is CASSLRTHTEAFF. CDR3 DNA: TGTGCCAGCAGCCTACGGACCCACACTGAAGCTTTCTTT.

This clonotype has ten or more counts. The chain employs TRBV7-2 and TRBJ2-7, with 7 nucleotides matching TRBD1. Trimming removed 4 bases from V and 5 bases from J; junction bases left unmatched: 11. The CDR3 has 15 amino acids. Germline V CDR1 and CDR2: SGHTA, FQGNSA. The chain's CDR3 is CASSSPRQGIHEQYF. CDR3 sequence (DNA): TGTGCCAGCAGCTCCCCCCGACAGGGAATCCACGAGCAGTACTTC.

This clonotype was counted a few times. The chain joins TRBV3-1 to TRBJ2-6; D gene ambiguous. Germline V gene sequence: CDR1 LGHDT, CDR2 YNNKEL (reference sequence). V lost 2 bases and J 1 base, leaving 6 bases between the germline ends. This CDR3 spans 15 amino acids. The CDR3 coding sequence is TGTGCCAGCAGCCAATACAGATCTGGGGCCAACGTCCTGACTTTC. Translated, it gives CASSQYRSGANVLTF.

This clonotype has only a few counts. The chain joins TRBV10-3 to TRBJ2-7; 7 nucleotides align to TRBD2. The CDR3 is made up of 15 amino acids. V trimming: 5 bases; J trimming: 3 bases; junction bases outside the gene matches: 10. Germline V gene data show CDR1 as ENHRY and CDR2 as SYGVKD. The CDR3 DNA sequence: TGTGCCATCAGTACACCCCGGGACTACAACTACGAGCAGTACTTC. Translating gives CAISTPRDYNYEQYF.

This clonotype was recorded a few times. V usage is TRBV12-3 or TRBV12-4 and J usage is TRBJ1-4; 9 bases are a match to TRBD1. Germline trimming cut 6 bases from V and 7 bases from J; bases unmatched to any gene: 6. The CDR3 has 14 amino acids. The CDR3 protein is CASRPGQGFEKLFF. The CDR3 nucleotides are TGTGCCAGCAGACCGGGACAGGGTTTTGAAAAACTGTTTTTT.

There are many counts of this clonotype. The CDR3 sequence is CASSSRTSAAQYF. The CDR3 nucleotides are TGTGCCAGCAGCTCCCGGACTAGCGCGGCGCAGTACTTC. V usage is TRBV7-2 and J usage is TRBJ2-7, with TRBD2 matching 9 bases. Looked up from germline, CDR1 is SGHTA and CDR2 is FQGNSA. V lost 4 bases to trimming and J lost 9 bases; unmatched junction nucleotides: 7. CDR3 length: 13 residues.

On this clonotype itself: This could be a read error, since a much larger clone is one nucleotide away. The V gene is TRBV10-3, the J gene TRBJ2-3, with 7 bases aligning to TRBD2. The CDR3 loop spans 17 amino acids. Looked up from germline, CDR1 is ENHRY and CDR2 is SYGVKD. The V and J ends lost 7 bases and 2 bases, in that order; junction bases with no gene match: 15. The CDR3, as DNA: TGTGCCATCAAGGCGAGCTCGGCGGGGGAACACACAGATACGCAGTATTTT. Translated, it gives CAIKASSAGEHTDTQYF.

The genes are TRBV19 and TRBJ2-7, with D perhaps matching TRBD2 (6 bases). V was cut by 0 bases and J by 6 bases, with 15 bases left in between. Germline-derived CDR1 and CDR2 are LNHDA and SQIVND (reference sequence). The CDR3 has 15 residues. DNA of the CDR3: TGTGCCAGTAGTATAGATCGGGAGAGGTCGGGCGAGCAGTACTTC. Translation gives CASSIDRERSGEQYF. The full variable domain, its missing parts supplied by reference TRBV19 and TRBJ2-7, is DGGITQSPKYLFRKEGQNVTLSCEQNLNHDAMYWYRQDPGQGLRLIYYSQIVNDFQKGDIAEGYSVSREKKESFPLTVTSAQKNPTAFYLCASSIDRERSGEQYFGPGTRLTVT.

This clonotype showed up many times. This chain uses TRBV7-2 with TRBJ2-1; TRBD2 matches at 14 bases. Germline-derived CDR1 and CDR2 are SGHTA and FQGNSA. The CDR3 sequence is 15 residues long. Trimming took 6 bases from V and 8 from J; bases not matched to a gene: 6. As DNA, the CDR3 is TGTGCCAGCAGAATAGGGACTAGCGGGGGCTATGAGCAGTTCTTC. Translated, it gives CASRIGTSGGYEQFF.

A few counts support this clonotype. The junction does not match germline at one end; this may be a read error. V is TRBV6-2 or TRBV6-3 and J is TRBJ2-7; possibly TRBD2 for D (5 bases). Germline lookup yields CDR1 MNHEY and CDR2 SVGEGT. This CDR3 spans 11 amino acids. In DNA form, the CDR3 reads TGTGCCAGCAGTTATCTATGGGAGCAGTGCTTC. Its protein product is CASSYLWEQCF.

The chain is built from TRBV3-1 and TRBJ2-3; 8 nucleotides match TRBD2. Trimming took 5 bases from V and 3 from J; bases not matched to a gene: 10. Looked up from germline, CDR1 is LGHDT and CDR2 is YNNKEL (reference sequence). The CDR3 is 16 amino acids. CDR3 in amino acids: CASSFTPGLGTDTQYF. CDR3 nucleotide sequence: TGTGCCAGCAGCTTTACTCCGGGACTAGGAACAGATACGCAGTATTTT.

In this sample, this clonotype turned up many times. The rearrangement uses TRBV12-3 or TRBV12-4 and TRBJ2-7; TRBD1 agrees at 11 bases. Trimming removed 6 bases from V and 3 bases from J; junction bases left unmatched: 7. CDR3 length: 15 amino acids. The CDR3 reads CASSLGTGGVYEQYF. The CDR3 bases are TGTGCCAGCAGCCTTGGGACAGGGGGAGTCTACGAGCAGTACTTC.

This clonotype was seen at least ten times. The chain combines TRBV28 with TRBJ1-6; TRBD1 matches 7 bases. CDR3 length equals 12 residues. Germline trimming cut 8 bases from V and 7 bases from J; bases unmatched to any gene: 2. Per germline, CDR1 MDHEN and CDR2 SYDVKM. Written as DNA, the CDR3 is TGTGCCAGCCGGGACAGCAATTCACCCCTCCACTTT. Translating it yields CASRDSNSPLHF. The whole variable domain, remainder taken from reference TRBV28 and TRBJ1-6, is DVKVTQSSRYLVKRTGEKVFLECVQDMDHENMFWYRQDPGLGLRLIYFSYDVKMKEKGDIPEGYSVSREKKERFSLILESASTNQTSMYLCASRDSNSPLHFGNGTRLTVT.

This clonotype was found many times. In DNA, the CDR3 is TGTGCCAGCAGTCACCGGCAGGCTCGGACGTACGAGCAGTACTTC. Protein: CASSHRQARTYEQYF. The rearrangement uses TRBV12-3 or TRBV12-4 and TRBJ2-7; D is uncertain. Trimming took 5 bases from V and 4 from J, leaving 18 bases between them. This CDR3 spans 15 amino acids.

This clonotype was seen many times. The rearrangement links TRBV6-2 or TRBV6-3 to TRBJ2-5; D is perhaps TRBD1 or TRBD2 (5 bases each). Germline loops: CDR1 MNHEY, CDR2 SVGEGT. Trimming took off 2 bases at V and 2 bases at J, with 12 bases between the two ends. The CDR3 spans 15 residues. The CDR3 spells CASSYNSGRQETQYF. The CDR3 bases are TGTGCCAGCAGTTACAACTCGGGGCGACAAGAGACCCAGTACTTC.

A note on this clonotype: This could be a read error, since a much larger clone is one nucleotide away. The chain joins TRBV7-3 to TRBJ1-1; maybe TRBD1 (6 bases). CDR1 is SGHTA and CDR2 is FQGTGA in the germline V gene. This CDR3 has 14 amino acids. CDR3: CASSLGGGDTGAFF. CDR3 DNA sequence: TGTGCCAGCAGCTTAGGGGGGGGGGACACTGGAGCTTTCTTT.